What follows describes a single T cell receptor (beta chain). The CDR3 consists of 16 residues. CDR1 and CDR2 from the germline V gene are MNHEY and SVGAGI. Trimming cost V 3 bases and J 6 bases, with 17 bases left between them. This sample stems from a study of cytomegalovirus exposure and HLA in healthy donors. Researchers ran the PCR with 60 Vbeta and 13 Jbeta primers. The assay was immunoSEQ multiplex PCR, and TCRdb's table has in-frame clones only and misses some. In the table there are over 120,000 clones, about four fifths of which are singletons. The source is a man aged 40-49 years in good health and CMV-seronegative. The chain recombines TRBV6-5 with TRBJ2-2; D is possibly TRBD2 (6 bases). Sequenced: PBMCs. Written as DNA, the CDR3 is TGTGCCAGCAGTTATCCGCGGGGCCTCTCCGCCGGGGAGCTGTTTTTT. Residues: CASSYPRGLSAGELFF.